This entry concerns a single TCR beta chain. Its antigen is undetermined. The entry originates in a study of shared clonotypes between healthy human individuals. Study-wide results and limits: Estimated richness values were generally larger in naive subsets than in memory subsets. Against clonotypes common to all four donors, non-shared ones had lower generation probabilities.

Germline-derived CDR1 and CDR2 are SGHDN and FVKESK. Trimming removed 3 bases from V and 6 bases from J, with 9 bases in between. This CDR3 has 12 amino acids. A 200 ng quantity of DNA, approximately 29,000 T cell genomes, went into the sorted-subset replicate PCRs. Clones were read by immunoSEQ multiplex PCR, and TCRdb kept only the in-frame ones, dropping some. Counted here are 330,000 or so clones, about 73% occurring once; the ten biggest clones make up more than 9%. The clonotype was recovered from a man under 40 in good health. This rearrangement joins TRBV14 to TRBJ2-7; a weak D match, TRBD2 (5 bases). Sequenced sample: memory CD4+ T cells sorted from blood. Subset meaning: CD45RA-negative fraction. Written as DNA, the CDR3 is TGTGCCAGCAGCCACCGGACTGCCGAGCAGTACTTC. Translated: CASSHRTAEQYF.